This TCR beta chain comes out of a study of Ad26.COV2.S vaccination and SARS-CoV-2 variants. Study-wide background: The authors gave Ad26.COV2.S intramuscularly, either once or twice 56 days apart.

Clones were sequenced by immunoSEQ multiplex PCR, and TCRdb holds only the in-frame ones, with some missing. The sample records about 480,000 clones, around nine tenths being singletons. Treatment of the sample: around 19 received Ad26.COV2.S at low or high dose, single or two shots; several received placebo; per-sample allocation not given. Each sample was drawn 63 days after the first injection (of vaccine or placebo). Donation was by an adult aged 18-55 years who was in Boston. This CDR3 spans 13 amino acids. This clone was counted only a few times. The J gene is TRBJ2-5, the V gene TRBV21-1; the table's TRBD1 call for D was not verified on the DNA. TRBV21-1 is a known pseudogene. The sample here was peripheral blood, taken in a trial of Ad26.COV2.S vaccine versus placebo. The receptor was isolated from a person between 18 and 65 years old who received the Ad26.COV2.S COVID-19 vaccine or a placebo. CDR3: CASSFTEEETQYF. CDR3 in DNA: TGTGCCAGCAGTTTTACAGAAGAAGAGACCCAGTACTTC.